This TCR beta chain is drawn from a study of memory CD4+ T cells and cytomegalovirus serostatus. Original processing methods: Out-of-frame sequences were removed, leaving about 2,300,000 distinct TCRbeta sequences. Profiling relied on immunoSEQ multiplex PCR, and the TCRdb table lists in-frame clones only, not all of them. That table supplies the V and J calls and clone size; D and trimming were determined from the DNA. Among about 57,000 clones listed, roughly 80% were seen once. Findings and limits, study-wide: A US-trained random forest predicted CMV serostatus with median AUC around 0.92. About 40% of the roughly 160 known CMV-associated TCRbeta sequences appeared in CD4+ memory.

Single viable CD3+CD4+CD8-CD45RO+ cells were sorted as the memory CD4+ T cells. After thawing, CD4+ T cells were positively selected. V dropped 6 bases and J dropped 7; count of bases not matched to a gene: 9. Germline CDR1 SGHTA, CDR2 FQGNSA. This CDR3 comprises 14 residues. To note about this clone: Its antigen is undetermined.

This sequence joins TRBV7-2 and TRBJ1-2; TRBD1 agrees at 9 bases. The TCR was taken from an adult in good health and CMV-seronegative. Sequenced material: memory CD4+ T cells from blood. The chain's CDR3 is CASRPGQGVGGYTF. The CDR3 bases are TGTGCCAGCAGGCCGGGACAGGGCGTTGGTGGCTACACCTTC.